The 15 T cell receptor beta chains in this list originate from one sample, sequenced in a study of blood T cell repertoires in COVID-19. The repertoire was sequenced with immunoSEQ multiplex PCR; TCRdb's copy has only in-frame clones and lacks some. Among 150,000 or so clones listed, roughly 84% were seen once. Sample: PBMCs or T cells enriched from blood (not recorded which). All receptors derive from a man between 50 and 59 years old who had recovered from COVID-19.

This chain links TRBV7-2 with TRBJ1-6; TRBD1 might be the D (6 bases). V gave up 5 bases and J gave up 8 bases, with 16 bases separating them. Germline loops: CDR1 SGHTA, CDR2 FQGNSA. The CDR3 runs to 15 residues. The CDR3 DNA reads TGTGCCAGCAGCCAAGACAGGCCGGGGCATTCACCCCTCCACTTT. Amino acid sequence: CASSQDRPGHSPLHF.

This chain joins TRBV4-1 and TRBJ1-1; the match to TRBD1 covers 7 bases. The V and J ends lost 5 bases and 4 bases, in that order; junction bases with no gene match: 10. The CDR3 covers 15 residues. From germline, CDR1 is MGHRA and CDR2 YSYEKL. The CDR3 loop reads CASSFRQGRSTEAFF. The CDR3 DNA reads TGCGCCAGCAGCTTCAGACAGGGCCGGTCCACTGAAGCTTTCTTT.

This clone was picked up a small number of times. The chain employs TRBV27 and TRBJ2-7; D gene ambiguous. Germline V CDR1 and CDR2: MNHEY, SMNVEV (reference sequence). CDR3 length: 13 amino acids. Trimming took 5 bases from V and 2 from J, leaving 10 bases between them. The CDR3 region has the DNA TGTGCCAGCAGTCTTGCGAACGCCTACGAGCAGTACTTC. It specifies CASSLANAYEQYF.

The chain carries TRBV7-3 and TRBJ2-3; D may be TRBD1 (5 bases). Germline lookup yields CDR1 SGHTA and CDR2 FQGTGA. With 4 bases removed from V and 3 bases from J, the gap between germline ends came to 17 bases. This CDR3 region has 16 residues. This CDR3 reads CASSSRPRQGTDTQYF. In DNA, the CDR3 is TGTGCCAGCAGCTCGAGGCCCCGGCAGGGAACAGATACGCAGTATTTT.

The chain couples TRBV30 to TRBJ2-7; 10 bases are shared with TRBD1. Germline CDR1 reads GTSNPN; CDR2 reads SVGIG (reference sequence). The CDR3 is 14 amino acids. V trimming: 1 base; J trimming: 3 bases; junction bases outside the gene matches: 3. The CDR3 is CAWSDGTGDYEQYF. CDR3 nucleotides: TGTGCCTGGAGTGACGGGACAGGGGACTACGAGCAGTACTTC.

The chain recombines TRBV19 with TRBJ1-1; tentative D call: TRBD1 (5 bases). Trimming cost V 7 bases and J 4 bases, with 19 bases left between them. The germline CDR1 and CDR2 sequences are LNHDA and SQIVND (reference sequence). This CDR3 comprises 15 residues. CDR3 nucleotide sequence: TGTGCCAGTACCCGAGGTCAGGGCGATCCCACTGAAGCTTTCTTT. This encodes CASTRGQGDPTEAFF.

The chain couples TRBV6-4 to TRBJ2-3, with 11 bases that match TRBD1. This CDR3 has 16 amino acids. The germline V gene encodes CDR1 MRHNA and CDR2 SNTAGT. V shed 0 bases and J 7 bases; nucleotides not matched to a gene: 6. In nucleotides, the CDR3 is TGTGCCAGCAGTGACTCGACTGGACAGGGGGCCCATACGCAGTATTTT. This gives the protein CASSDSTGQGAHTQYF.

A note on this clone: At the DNA level, this CDR3 is encoded by other sequences in the same sample as well. The chain combines TRBV5-1 with TRBJ1-1, with TRBD1 matching 7 bases. CDR3 length: 14 amino acids. Per the germline V gene, CDR1 is SGHRS and CDR2 is YFSETQ. V was clipped by 4 bases and J by 1 base; unmatched bases: 4. The CDR3 region has the DNA TGCGCCAGCAGCCGGGGACAGACGAACACTGAAGCTTTCTTT. Translated: CASSRGQTNTEAFF.

V is TRBV12-3 or TRBV12-4 and J is TRBJ2-7; 7 bases fit TRBD1. V trimming: 8 bases; J trimming: 3 bases; junction bases outside the gene matches: 7. The CDR3 covers 13 residues. CDR3 region: CASSRDRNYEQYF. The CDR3 region has the DNA TGTGCCAGCTCCCGGGACAGAAACTACGAGCAGTACTTC.

In this sample, this clone turned up a few times. V is TRBV6-1 and J is TRBJ1-2, with TRBD1 matching 9 bases. V shed 2 bases and J 2 bases; nucleotides not matched to a gene: 12. The length of the CDR3 is 18 residues. The V gene's germline CDR1 is MNHNS and CDR2 SASEGT. The CDR3 region is CASSEKAGLGQGNYGYTF. The CDR3 DNA reads as TGTGCCAGCAGTGAAAAAGCGGGCCTGGGACAGGGAAACTATGGCTACACCTTC.

This chain joins TRBV5-1 and TRBJ1-3; 7 bases match TRBD1. The V gene end was trimmed by 4 bases and the J gene end by 0 bases; junction bases not matched to a gene: 4. CDR3 size: 15 residues. Germline assignment: CDR1 SGHRS and CDR2 YFSETQ. The CDR3 DNA reads as TGCGCCAGCAGCCCGGGACAGCACTCTGGAAACACCATATATTTT. This encodes CASSPGQHSGNTIYF.

The chain links TRBV7-9 to TRBJ1-1, with TRBD1 as a possible D gene (6 bases). This CDR3 has 16 amino acids. Trimming took off 5 bases at V and 0 bases at J, with 16 bases between the two ends. CDR1 and CDR2 (germline): SEHNR, FQNEAQ (reference sequence). DNA of the CDR3: TGTGCCAGCAGCCTAGACACTTACAGGGTGAACACTGAAGCTTTCTTT. As protein: CASSLDTYRVNTEAFF.

This clone was picked up one time. This chain uses TRBV18 with TRBJ2-1; TRBD2 agrees at 9 bases. This CDR3 contains 15 residues. Germline V gives CDR1 KGHSH, CDR2 LQKENI. Losses at the gene ends were 5 bases for V and 4 bases for J; bases not matched to a gene: 6. CDR3 sequence (DNA): TGTGCCAGCTCAATGCGCGGGGGGGGATACAATGAGCAGTTCTTC. It encodes CASSMRGGGYNEQFF. Looking up the rest from reference TRBV18 and TRBJ2-1 gives the full variable domain: NAGVMQNPRHLVRRRGQEARLRCSPMKGHSHVYWYRQLPEEGLKFMVYLQKENIIDESGMPKERFSAEFPKEGPSILRIQQVVRGDSAAYFCASSMRGGGYNEQFFGPGTRLTVL.

Regarding this clone: A read error may be the cause here, since a much bigger clone is one base away. V gene TRBV7-6 combines with J gene TRBJ1-1; D is uncertain. Germline assignment: CDR1 SGHVS and CDR2 FNYEAQ. The CDR3 extends over 13 amino acids. V was trimmed by 2 bases and J by 1 base, leaving 5 bases between them. The CDR3 region has the DNA TGTGCCAGCAGCTTACAACAGAACACTGAAGCTTTCTTT. The encoded protein is CASSLQQNTEAFF.

This clone turned up a few times. The chain is built from TRBV4-1 and TRBJ2-1, with 9 bases identical to TRBD1. V lost 3 bases and J lost 2; bases outside the gene matches: 8. CDR3 length: 17 amino acids. Germline CDR1 MGHRA, CDR2 YSYEKL. In DNA, the CDR3 is TGCGCCAGCAGCCAGGAAACCGGGACAGGGACCTACAATGAGCAGTTCTTC. It encodes CASSQETGTGTYNEQFF.